This T cell receptor beta chain is from a study of blood T cell repertoires in COVID-19 (dated by TCRdb to about 2020). At the level of the whole study: Samples from collaborators originated in the United States, Italy and Spain and spanned both the acute and convalescent phases of COVID-19. The material from the prospective study consisted of cDNA or gDNA derived from T cells, B-cell-depleted T cells, or PBMCs. The dataset comprised deeply sampled blood TCRbeta repertoires from subjects exposed to, actively infected with, or recovered from COVID-19. The repertoires were released in a freely available public database meant as a resource for research on the immune response to SARS-CoV-2. Samples came from the ongoing ImmuneRACE study (first 160 participants) plus 1,254 subjects from 6 global collaborators. Nearly every sample came with metadata listing a de-identified subject ID, COVID-19 status, age in years and sex. HLA class I and class II types, where available, came from metadata supplied by the sample provider rather than from assay-based typing.

The paper as a whole reports these results and caveats: The amount of clinical and demographic metadata varied by source and participant and was provided uncurated.

This clone was observed a few times. The antigen this receptor binds is unknown. The sample holds no much larger clone one base away, and base qualities are not on file. Enrolling through a virtual design, the prospective study's participants ranged in age from roughly 18 to 90 years and lived across roughly 23 United States geographic areas. Cohort assignment in the prospective study relied on participant-reported clinical history from a screening survey and a study questionnaire. Recovered participants in ImmuneRACE Cohort 3 were defined by two consecutive negative NP/OP PCR tests, clearance by a healthcare professional, or resolution of symptoms. Mobile phlebotomists in the prospective study collected whole blood, serum and a nasopharyngeal or oropharyngeal swab from every participant. Participants in the prospective study had the option to provide additional blood draws and questionnaires over a 2-month period. Prospective study blood samples were shipped either frozen or at room temperature before DNA extraction.

TCRbeta CDR3 regions were amplified from genomic DNA by means of the immunoSEQ Assay, a bias-controlled multiplex PCR. The authors processed their data as follows. The number of nucleated cells in each sample was estimated by amplification of reference gene primers within the assay. To quantify the absolute abundance of each unique TCRbeta CDR3 rearrangement, sequence reads were collapsed and filtered. Productive Simpson clonality was computed per sample as the square root of Simpson's diversity index over productive rearrangements. In its TCRdb copy, this immuneACCESS table keeps in-frame sequences only and misses some clones. Where compared with another copy, unresolved V genes explain less than half of these, and the others have no known cause. V and J calls and clone size are copied from that table; D and trimming were computed from the DNA. Here the sample has approximately 280,000 clones; around 85% occur a single time. The ten largest clones capture approximately 5.7% of the sample.

Relative to germline, V is 3 bases shorter and J is 11 bases shorter, with 10 bases between their ends. From the germline V gene (reference sequence), CDR1 is DFQATT and CDR2 is SNEGSKA. From its cysteine to its phenylalanine, the CDR3 spans 10 amino acids. Only the CDR3 portion is preserved as DNA: 30 bases, with reading frame beginning at the first base. Sequencing was performed on PBMCs or T cells enriched from blood (not recorded which). The rearrangement joined TRBV20-1 to TRBJ1-1, with the D gene uncertain. This sequence originates from a woman in her forties who had recovered from COVID-19. The DNA sequence is as follows: TGCAGTGCTAGTACCAGAACGGCTTTCTTT. It translates as CSASTRTAFF.